A selection of T cell receptor beta chains follows, all from one sample in a study of T cells expressing NK-cell markers. TCRdb re-called the 5' RACE reads, yielding one record per CDR3 amino acid sequence without DNA. This sample's clone table lists approximately 550,000 distinct CDR3 sequences. The sequenced sample was blood T cells: a sorted CD56 or NKG2C T cell subset, CD4+ or CD8+ T cells, or bulk PBMC T cells (not recorded which). The receptors derive from a man younger than 35 in good health. Both conserved end residues are part of each CDR3.

TRBJ2-5	TRBV10-2	CASSERGVQETQYF
TRBJ2-2	TRBV29-1	CSVGDRGFRELFF
TRBJ1-5	TRBV20-1	CSASQGAEHQPQHF
TRBJ2-2	TRBV12-3/TRBV12-4	CASRGTGTGSTGELFF
TRBJ1-2	TRBV30	CAWSEDPGRRGYTF
TRBJ2-1	TRBV6-1	CATREGAVYNEQFF
TRBJ2-5	TRBV6-2/TRBV6-3	CASFLGGSGVQETQYF
TRBJ2-3	TRBV20-1	CSARDRTSGVYGDTQYF
TRBJ2-1	TRBV7-9	CASSLDPIAGYNEQFF
TRBJ1-2	TRBV7-6	CASSLAILRTEPHGYTF
TRBJ1-3	TRBV6-6	CASSYQVGNTIYF
TRBJ2-5	TRBV20-1	CSARGGTGLLYF
TRBJ2-2	TRBV6-2/TRBV6-3	CASSYWTTNTGELFF
TRBJ2-2	TRBV5-1	CASSLPHAGDTGELFF
TRBJ1-1	TRBV12-3/TRBV12-4	CASSFAGNTEAFF
TRBJ1-4	TRBV20-1	CSAHKGGTENEKLFF
TRBJ1-3	TRBV20-1	CSARDPEIRGSSGNTIYF
TRBJ2-5	TRBV30	CAWSVPSGNQETQYF